This T cell receptor beta chain was sequenced in a study of regulatory T cells in long-lasting Graves disease. In the study overall: Graves' cases, newly diagnosed, had used antithyroid drugs under 3 months.

Ten or more counts support this clonotype. The antigen is unknown. Study observations and caveats: Persistent cases favored TRBV28, TRBJ1-2 and TRBJ2-5.

The J segment lost 9 bases and the V segment lost 8 bases, leaving 8 bases of the junction unmatched. Germline V gene data show CDR1 as KGHSH and CDR2 as LQKENI. The CDR3 is 14 residues long. The time point: newly diagnosed GD, antithyroid drugs for less than 3 months. Generation of the TCR library employed RNA extracted from PBMCs. iRepertoire HTBI primers and Arm-PCR of CDR3 regions built TCR beta libraries. TCRdb processed the multiplex PCR reads anew with MiXCR; each CDR3 protein has one entry. The table has about 540,000 distinct CDR3 sequences, roughly 13% seen once. The same sample was also used in a study of T cells in Graves' hyperthyroidism and ophthalmopathy. That paper states: The HTBI primer set served for first-round RT-PCR of the TCR CDR3.

This chain connects TRBV18 to TRBJ2-1; 12 bases align to TRBD2. This sequence originates from a man younger than 45 with Graves disease. The sample in question was peripheral blood mononuclear cells (PBMCs), obtained at new diagnosis, from a patient treated with antithyroid drugs. The CDR3 DNA follows: TGTGCCAGCAGCCGACTAGCGGGAGATAGTGAGCAGTTCTTC. Translation gives CASSRLAGDSEQFF. Looking up the rest from reference TRBV18 and TRBJ2-1 gives the full variable domain: NAGVMQNPRHLVRRRGQEARLRCSPMKGHSHVYWYRQLPEEGLKFMVYLQKENIIDESGMPKERFSAEFPKEGPSILRIQQVVRGDSAAYFCASSRLAGDSEQFFGPGTRLTVL.